These 5 T cell receptor beta chains were sequenced from one sample in a study of blood T cell repertoires in COVID-19. The data were produced by immunoSEQ multiplex PCR, yet TCRdb's version contains in-frame clones alone and is incomplete. Among fewer than 100,000 clones listed, about four fifths were seen once. Specimen: peripheral blood. The receptors derive from a man aged 65-85 years with acute or convalescent COVID-19.

The chain couples TRBV10-3 to TRBJ1-4, with D hard to call. From germline, CDR1 is ENHRY and CDR2 SYGVKD. The CDR3 spans 14 residues. V was shortened by 3 bases and J by 2 bases, with 7 bases between the two germline ends. CDR3 DNA sequence: TGTGCCATCAGTGAACGGGTGACTAATGAAAAACTGTTTTTT. Encoded protein: CAISERVTNEKLFF.

This clone was counted between two and nine times. The chain links TRBV5-5 to TRBJ1-2; 7 nucleotides agree with TRBD1. V shed 0 bases and J 0 bases; nucleotides not matched to a gene: 8. CDR1 and CDR2 from the germline V gene are SGHKS and YYEKEE (reference sequence). CDR3 length equals 17 residues. The chain's CDR3 is CASSLEVGDRSNYGYTF. CDR3 DNA: TGTGCCAGCAGCTTGGAGGTCGGGGACAGATCTAACTATGGCTACACCTTC. Full variable domain (rest looked up from reference TRBV5-5 and TRBJ1-2): DAGVTQSPTHLIKTRGQQVTLRCSPISGHKSVSWYQQVLGQGPQFIFQYYEKEERGRGNFPDRFSARQFPNYSSELNVNALLLGDSALYLCASSLEVGDRSNYGYTFGSGTRLTVV.

This clone appeared a few times. The chain uses TRBV28 and TRBJ1-1, with a possible D match to TRBD1 (6 bases). Trimming removed 3 bases from V and 5 bases from J, with 19 bases in between. CDR1 and CDR2 (germline): MDHEN, SYDVKM. This CDR3 is built from 16 residues. The CDR3 loop is CASSLDSPGEGTEAFF. The CDR3 nucleotides are TGTGCCAGCAGTTTGGACTCGCCAGGGGAGGGGACTGAAGCTTTCTTT.

The V gene is TRBV28, the J gene TRBJ1-5; D possibly corresponds to TRBD1 (6 bases). With 6 bases removed from V and 6 bases from J, the gap between germline ends came to 21 bases. The germline V gene has CDR1 MDHEN and CDR2 SYDVKM. The CDR3 sequence is 16 residues long. The CDR3 is CASRRRRGASSQPQHF. Here the CDR3 DNA reads TGTGCCAGCAGACGCCGGCGGGGGGCAAGTAGTCAGCCCCAGCATTTT.

The chain has TRBV19 and TRBJ2-1; 7 bases map to TRBD2. Germline V gives CDR1 LNHDA, CDR2 SQIVND (reference sequence). The CDR3 runs to 17 residues. Trimming cost V 3 bases and J 0 bases; bases outside gene matches: 8. CDR3 sequence (DNA): TGTGCCAGTAGTATTCCCTCCGGGAGGAGCTCCTACAATGAGCAGTTCTTC. This encodes CASSIPSGRSSYNEQFF.